Sequencing of this TCR beta chain was carried out in a study of Ad26.COV2.S vaccination and SARS-CoV-2 variants. Study as a whole: Donor got 5x10^10 or 1x10^11 viral particles of Ad26.COV2.S. Study-level findings and limits: Post-vaccination spike-specific CD8+ and CD4+ T cell responses reportedly had substantial breadth. The analyses of TCR breadth and depth may have understated the size of total T cell responses.

In the case of this clone: Its target is not known.

Treatment noted: over 15 received Ad26.COV2.S at low or high dose, single or two shots; about five received placebo; per-sample allocation not given. Following the first vaccine or placebo injection, samples were taken on day 63. Donor was an adult aged 18-55 years in Boston. This CDR3 region has 16 residues. V lost 4 bases, J lost 2 bases, and 16 bases lay in between. Germline values: CDR1 SNHLY, CDR2 FYNNEI. The assay was immunoSEQ multiplex PCR, and TCRdb's table has in-frame clones only and misses some. The sample comprises 430,000 or so clones, around 90% of which are singletons, and 12% rests with the top ten.

The receptor comes from a person aged 18-65 years who received the Ad26.COV2.S COVID-19 vaccine or a placebo. The input for sequencing was peripheral blood, taken in a trial of Ad26.COV2.S vaccine versus placebo. The chain uses TRBV2 and TRBJ2-3, with D possibly being TRBD1 (6 bases). CDR3 DNA: TGTGCCAGCAGTGCGTACCTAGGGGGTGACACAGATACGCAGTATTTT. It codes for CASSAYLGGDTDTQYF.